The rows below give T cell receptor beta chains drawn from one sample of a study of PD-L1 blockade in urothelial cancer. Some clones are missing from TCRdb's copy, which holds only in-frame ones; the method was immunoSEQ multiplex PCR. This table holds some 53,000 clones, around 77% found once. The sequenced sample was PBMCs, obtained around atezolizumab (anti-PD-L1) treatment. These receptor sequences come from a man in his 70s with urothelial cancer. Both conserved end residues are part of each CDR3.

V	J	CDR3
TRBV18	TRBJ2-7	CASNSGGTSYEQYF
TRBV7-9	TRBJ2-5	CASSLGRGNQETQYF
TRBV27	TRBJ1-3	CASSTRTGSTIYF
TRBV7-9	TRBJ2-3	CASSSKYRLTGDTQYF
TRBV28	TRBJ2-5	CASRTRIQETQYF
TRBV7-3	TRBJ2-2	CASSRTVTGELFF
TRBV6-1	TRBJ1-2	CASSDAGTGIALYGYTF
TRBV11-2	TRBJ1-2	CASSLTENYGYTF
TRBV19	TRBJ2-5	CASSTWTSGRETQYF
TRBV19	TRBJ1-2	CASSPGQGAKGYTF
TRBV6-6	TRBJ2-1	CASTIIAGGVTNEQFF
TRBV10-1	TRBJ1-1	CASSESSLRTGPRTEAFF
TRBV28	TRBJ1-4	CASIGQGARKLFF
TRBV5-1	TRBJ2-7	CASSLVAGDEQYF
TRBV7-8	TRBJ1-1	CASSFKRRSGTENTEAFF
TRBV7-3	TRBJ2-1	CASSTTGASSYNEQFF
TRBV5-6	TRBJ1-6	CASSLDRSNSPLHF
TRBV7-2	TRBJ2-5	CASSLDGGTAETQYF
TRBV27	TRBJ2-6	CASSLAGGGYSGANVLTF
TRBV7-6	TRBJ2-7	CASSSGSLYEQYF
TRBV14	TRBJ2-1	CASSPRTGHNEQFF
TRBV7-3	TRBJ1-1	CASSPGSGGTEAFF
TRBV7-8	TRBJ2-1	CASSSYRASSYNEQFF
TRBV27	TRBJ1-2	CASSLLPGTGYGYTF
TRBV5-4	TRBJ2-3	CASSKEATRIDTQYF
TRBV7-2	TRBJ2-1	CASSLGGRYNEQFF
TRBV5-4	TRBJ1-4	CASSSIRPGLGDEKLFF
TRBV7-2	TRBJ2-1	CASSLAVSSYNEQFF
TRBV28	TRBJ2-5	CASLPGKEYQETQYF
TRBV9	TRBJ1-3	CASSEVRGNTIYF
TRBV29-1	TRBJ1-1	CSGRQGMNTEAFF
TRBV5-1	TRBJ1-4	CASSLVSGGSGEKLFF
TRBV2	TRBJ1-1	CASTGQGSNTEAFF
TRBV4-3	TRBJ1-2	CASSQRVYYGYTF
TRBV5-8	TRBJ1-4	CASSLGTGPGKLFF
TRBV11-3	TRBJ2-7	CASSLRGTYEQYF
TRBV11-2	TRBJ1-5	CASSEGTVNQPQHF
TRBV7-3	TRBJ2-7	CASSPSGTGEQYF
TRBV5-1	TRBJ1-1	CASSLARDTEAFF
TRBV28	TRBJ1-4	CASSFTGGGNEKLFF
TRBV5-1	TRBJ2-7	CASSSTGRGHSYEQYF
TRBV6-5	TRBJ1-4	CASSAGGEKLFF
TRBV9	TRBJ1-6	CASSVGGQGNSPLHF
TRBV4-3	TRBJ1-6	CASSQERWRGADSPLHF
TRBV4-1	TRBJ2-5	CASSQAPGTGGQETQYF
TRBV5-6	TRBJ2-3	CASSLVVAVTDTQYF
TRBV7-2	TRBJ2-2	CASSNKGTGELFF
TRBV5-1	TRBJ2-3	CASSLGWTGASTDTQYF
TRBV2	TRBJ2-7	CATSRDRGYEQYF
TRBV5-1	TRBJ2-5	CASSLGTNTVQETQYF
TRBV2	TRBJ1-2	CASRDGAGLGGYTF
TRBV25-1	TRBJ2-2	CASSAGTSGLTGELFF
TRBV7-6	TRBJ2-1	CASSSWGQGSHNEQFF
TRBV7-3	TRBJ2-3	CASGGGGTDTQYF
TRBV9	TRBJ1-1	CASSAIDSSSSEAFF
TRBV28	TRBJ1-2	CASSEPRTGSYGYTF
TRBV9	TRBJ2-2	CASSPRTSGSTGELFF
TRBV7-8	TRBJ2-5	CASSLASTSGTETQYF
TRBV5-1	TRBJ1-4	CASSSGQGTTNEKLFF